The 20 T cell receptor beta chains listed next were all sequenced from one sample in a study of cytomegalovirus exposure and HLA in healthy donors. Primers: 60 Vbeta forward and 13 Jbeta reverse. Produced via immunoSEQ multiplex PCR; TCRdb's table is partial and in-frame only. Found here are over 200,000 clones; the top ten clones hold about 0.9%. The sequencing sample was made of PBMCs. All receptors derive from a woman aged 25 to 39 in good health and CMV-seropositive.

CDR3 coding DNA: TGCGCCAGCACCTCAAACGCGGGATCCAGCACAGATACGCAGTATTTT. Translation: CASTSNAGSSTDTQYF. V usage is TRBV10-1 and J usage is TRBJ2-3, with D perhaps TRBD2 (6 bases). The germline V gene encodes CDR1 WNHNN and CDR2 SYGVQD (reference sequence). V lost 7 bases, J lost 0 bases, and 17 bases lay in between. The CDR3 sequence is 16 residues long.

The chain is built from TRBV9 and TRBJ1-2, with a tentative D call TRBD1 (6 bases). The germline V gene has CDR1 SGDLS and CDR2 YYNGEE. The CDR3 is 14 amino acids. Trimming shortened V by 2 bases and J by 1 base, and 9 bases separated the two germline ends. In nucleotides, the CDR3 is TGTGCCAGCAGCGTCGGACAGCTTAACTATGGCTACACCTTC. It is translated as CASSVGQLNYGYTF.

The chain employs TRBV7-2 and TRBJ1-1; possibly TRBD1 for D (5 bases). CDR1 is SGHTA, CDR2 FQGNSA, per germline. The CDR3 has 11 amino acids. With 7 bases removed from V and 8 bases from J, the gap between germline ends came to 11 bases. The CDR3 here is CASNFRTEAFF. The CDR3 nucleotides read TGTGCCAGCAACTTCCGGACAGAAGCTTTCTTT.

This rearrangement joins TRBV5-1 to TRBJ2-1; 7 bases fit TRBD2. CDR1 is SGHRS and CDR2 is YFSETQ in the germline V gene. The CDR3 is 15 amino acids. Trimming removed 0 bases from V and 6 bases from J; junction bases left unmatched: 6. The CDR3 loop is CASSLAGTTFNEQFF. CDR3 DNA sequence: TGCGCCAGCAGCTTGGCCGGGACTACCTTCAATGAGCAGTTCTTC.

The chain uses TRBV30 and TRBJ1-1; possibly TRBD1 for D (5 bases). The germline V and J ends were trimmed by 2 bases and 3 bases, with 10 bases remaining between them. From germline, CDR1 is GTSNPN and CDR2 SVGIG (reference sequence). This CDR3 spans 13 amino acids. This chain's CDR3 is CAWSRDSHTEAFF. The CDR3 coding sequence is TGTGCCTGGAGTCGGGACTCCCACACTGAAGCTTTCTTT.

The chain links TRBV11-2 to TRBJ2-1; perhaps TRBD2 as D (6 bases). CDR1 is SGHAT, CDR2 FQNNGV, per germline. The germline V and J ends were trimmed by 5 bases and 6 bases, with 17 bases remaining between them. The CDR3 runs 15 residues. CDR3 in amino acids: CASSLWGVGGNEQFF. The DNA of the CDR3 is TGTGCCAGCAGCCTATGGGGGGTGGGGGGCAATGAGCAGTTCTTC.

For this clone: Different DNA sequences within this sample yield the same CDR3. This chain connects TRBV7-9 to TRBJ1-2; the D gene is possibly TRBD1 (6 bases). The CDR3 totals 16 residues. V shed 5 bases and J shed 4 bases, with 20 bases lying between them. Germline CDR1 SEHNR, CDR2 FQNEAQ (reference sequence). This CDR3 is CASSPRGGPSVYGYTF. The CDR3 bases are TGTGCCAGCAGCCCCCGAGGGGGTCCCTCCGTCTATGGCTACACCTTC.

CDR3 sequence reads: CASSPWTSGIYTGELFF. DNA of the CDR3: TGTGCCAGCAGTCCCTGGACTAGCGGGATTTACACCGGGGAGCTGTTTTTT. The chain links TRBV7-2 to TRBJ2-2, with 12 bases fitting TRBD2. With 6 bases clipped from V and 3 bases from J, the junction kept 8 bases outside the gene matches. The CDR3 has 17 residues. Germline V gene lookup returns CDR1 SGHTA and CDR2 FQGNSA.

The J gene is TRBJ2-4, the V gene TRBV5-1, with 10 bases that match TRBD1. With 2 bases clipped from V and 9 bases from J, the junction kept 14 bases outside the gene matches. From germline, CDR1 is SGHRS and CDR2 YFSETQ. The CDR3 has 17 amino acids. CDR3 loop: CASSFLTGGAIGGIQYF. Written as DNA, the CDR3 is TGCGCCAGCAGCTTTCTGACAGGGGGCGCGATCGGTGGCATTCAGTACTTC.

The V and J genes are TRBV27 and TRBJ1-5; TRBD1 is a possible D gene (5 bases). Deletions cut 3 bases from V and 11 bases from J, with 14 bases between. This CDR3 comprises 13 residues. Germline assignment: CDR1 MNHEY and CDR2 SMNVEV (reference sequence). The CDR3 spells CASSFHTGETQHF. DNA for the CDR3: TGTGCCAGCAGTTTCCACACGGGGGAGACCCAGCATTTT.

The J gene is TRBJ2-2, the V gene TRBV27; TRBD2 aligns across 11 bases. Germline CDR1 is MNHEY and CDR2 is SMNVEV (reference sequence). The V and J ends lost 6 bases and 0 bases, in that order; junction bases with no gene match: 9. The CDR3 is made up of 18 amino acids. CDR3 DNA sequence: TGTGCCAGCAGACTTATCGGACTAGCGGGCTCGAACACCGGGGAGCTGTTTTTT. Translation: CASRLIGLAGSNTGELFF.

J is TRBJ1-1 and V is TRBV15, with TRBD1 matching 9 bases. Germline V gives CDR1 LNHNV, CDR2 YYDKDF (reference sequence). V shed 5 bases and J 3 bases; nucleotides not matched to a gene: 4. The CDR3 sequence is 14 residues long. The CDR3 DNA is TGTGCCACCAGCCTTGACAGGGGGGACACTGAAGCTTTCTTT. It codes for CATSLDRGDTEAFF.

V and J are TRBV7-2 and TRBJ1-6; D not resolved. The CDR3 loop spans 13 amino acids. Germline assignment: CDR1 SGHTA and CDR2 FQGNSA. With 7 bases removed from V and 7 bases from J, the gap between germline ends came to 11 bases. CDR3 coding DNA: TGTGCCAGCACCCCTAGTCCGAATTCACCCCTCCACTTT. The encoded protein is CASTPSPNSPLHF.

The V call is TRBV27, the J call TRBJ2-7, with 8 nucleotides matching TRBD1. Trimming at V came to 7 bases and at J to 3 bases, leaving 8 bases not matched to a gene. Germline CDR1 is MNHEY and CDR2 is SMNVEV (reference sequence). The CDR3 runs to 14 residues. The CDR3 nucleotides are TGTGCCAGCAAAAGGACAGGGAGTGTCTACGAGCAGTACTTC. Amino acids: CASKRTGSVYEQYF.

The chain links TRBV27 to TRBJ1-1, with D perhaps matching TRBD1 (6 bases). Germline V gene sequence: CDR1 MNHEY, CDR2 SMNVEV (reference sequence). V lost 5 bases and J lost 5, with 27 bases in between. The CDR3 sequence is 18 residues long. CDR3 amino acids: CASSHTSTAKARGTEAFF. For the CDR3, the DNA is TGTGCCAGCAGTCACACCTCCACGGCCAAGGCTAGGGGGACTGAAGCTTTCTTT.

This sequence joins TRBV6-4 and TRBJ1-2; the match to TRBD1 covers 12 bases. Germline loops: CDR1 MRHNA, CDR2 SNTAGT. The trim removed 5 bases at V and 4 bases at J, leaving 5 bases unmatched. This CDR3 spans 15 amino acids. CDR3: CASSSGQGAVYGYTF. CDR3 in DNA: TGTGCCAGCAGTTCGGGACAGGGGGCGGTCTATGGCTACACCTTC.

This chain uses TRBV5-1 with TRBJ2-5; TRBD1 aligns across 7 bases. The V segment lost 3 bases and the J segment 2 bases; nucleotides outside the gene matches: 13. This CDR3 region has 17 residues. The germline V gene encodes CDR1 SGHRS and CDR2 YFSETQ. In DNA, the CDR3 is TGCGCCAGCAGCTCTGGAACCGACAGGGTCGTTCAAGAGACCCAGTACTTC. Its translation is CASSSGTDRVVQETQYF.

This rearrangement joins TRBV14 to TRBJ2-7, with D tentatively TRBD1 (5 bases). V was trimmed by 5 bases and J by 1 base, leaving 15 bases between them. In germline, CDR1 is SGHDN, CDR2 FVKESK. The CDR3 extends over 15 amino acids. CDR3 sequence: CASSSPSQGSYEQYF. The DNA for the CDR3 is TGTGCCAGCAGCTCTCCATCCCAGGGATCCTACGAGCAGTACTTC.

The chain combines TRBV5-6 with TRBJ2-7; tentative D call: TRBD1 (5 bases). V dropped 4 bases and J dropped 5 bases, with 16 bases sitting between them. CDR1 SGHDT and CDR2 YYEEEE come from the germline V gene. The length of the CDR3 is 14 residues. The CDR3 sequence: CASSLRRVDDEQYF. CDR3 sequence (DNA): TGTGCCAGCAGCCTTCGCAGGGTAGATGACGAGCAGTACTTC.

The chain links TRBV27 to TRBJ1-1, with 8 bases fitting TRBD1. Germline lookup yields CDR1 MNHEY and CDR2 SMNVEV (reference sequence). Unmatched junction bases numbered 4, after V lost 6 bases and J lost 1 base. The CDR3 is made up of 14 amino acids. The CDR3 region is CASRTTGENTEAFF. CDR3 DNA: TGTGCCAGCAGGACGACAGGGGAGAACACTGAAGCTTTCTTT.